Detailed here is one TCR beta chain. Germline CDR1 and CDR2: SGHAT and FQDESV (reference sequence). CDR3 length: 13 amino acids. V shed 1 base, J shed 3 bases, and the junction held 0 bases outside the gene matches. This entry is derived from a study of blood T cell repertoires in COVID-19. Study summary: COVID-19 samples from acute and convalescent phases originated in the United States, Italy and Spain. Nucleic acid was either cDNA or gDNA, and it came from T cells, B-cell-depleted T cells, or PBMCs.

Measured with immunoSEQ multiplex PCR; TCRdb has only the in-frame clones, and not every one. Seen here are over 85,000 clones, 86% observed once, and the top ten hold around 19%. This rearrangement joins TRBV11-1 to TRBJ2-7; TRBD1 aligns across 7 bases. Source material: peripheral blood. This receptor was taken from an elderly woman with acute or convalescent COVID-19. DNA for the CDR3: TGTGCCAGCAGCTTAGGGGACAGCTACGAGCAGTACTTC. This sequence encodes CASSLGDSYEQYF. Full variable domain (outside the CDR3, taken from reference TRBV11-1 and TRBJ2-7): EAEVAQSPRYKITEKSQAVAFWCDPISGHATLYWYRQILGQGPELLVQFQDESVVDDSQLPKDRFSAERLKGVDSTLKIQPAELGDSAMYLCASSLGDSYEQYFGPGTRLTVT.